The entry below gives a single TCR beta chain sequence along with its context. The data were produced by immunoSEQ multiplex PCR, yet TCRdb's version contains in-frame clones alone and is incomplete. The sample holds approximately 40,000 clones, roughly 96% seen once. These data come from a study of T cell changes during pregnancy in multiple sclerosis. V shed 3 bases, J shed 2 bases, and the junction held 2 bases outside the gene matches. Germline CDR1 and CDR2: SEHNR and FQNEAQ (reference sequence). The length of the CDR3 is 16 residues. This specimen consisted of peripheral blood, obtained in the second trimester of pregnancy. The J gene is TRBJ1-4, the V gene TRBV7-9; 11 bases are shared with TRBD1. The sequence came from a female donor with multiple sclerosis, enrolled in a pregnancy study. The CDR3 nucleotides are TGTGCCAGCAGCTTGGACAGGGGGCACACTAATGAAAAACTGTTTTTT. As protein: CASSLDRGHTNEKLFF.